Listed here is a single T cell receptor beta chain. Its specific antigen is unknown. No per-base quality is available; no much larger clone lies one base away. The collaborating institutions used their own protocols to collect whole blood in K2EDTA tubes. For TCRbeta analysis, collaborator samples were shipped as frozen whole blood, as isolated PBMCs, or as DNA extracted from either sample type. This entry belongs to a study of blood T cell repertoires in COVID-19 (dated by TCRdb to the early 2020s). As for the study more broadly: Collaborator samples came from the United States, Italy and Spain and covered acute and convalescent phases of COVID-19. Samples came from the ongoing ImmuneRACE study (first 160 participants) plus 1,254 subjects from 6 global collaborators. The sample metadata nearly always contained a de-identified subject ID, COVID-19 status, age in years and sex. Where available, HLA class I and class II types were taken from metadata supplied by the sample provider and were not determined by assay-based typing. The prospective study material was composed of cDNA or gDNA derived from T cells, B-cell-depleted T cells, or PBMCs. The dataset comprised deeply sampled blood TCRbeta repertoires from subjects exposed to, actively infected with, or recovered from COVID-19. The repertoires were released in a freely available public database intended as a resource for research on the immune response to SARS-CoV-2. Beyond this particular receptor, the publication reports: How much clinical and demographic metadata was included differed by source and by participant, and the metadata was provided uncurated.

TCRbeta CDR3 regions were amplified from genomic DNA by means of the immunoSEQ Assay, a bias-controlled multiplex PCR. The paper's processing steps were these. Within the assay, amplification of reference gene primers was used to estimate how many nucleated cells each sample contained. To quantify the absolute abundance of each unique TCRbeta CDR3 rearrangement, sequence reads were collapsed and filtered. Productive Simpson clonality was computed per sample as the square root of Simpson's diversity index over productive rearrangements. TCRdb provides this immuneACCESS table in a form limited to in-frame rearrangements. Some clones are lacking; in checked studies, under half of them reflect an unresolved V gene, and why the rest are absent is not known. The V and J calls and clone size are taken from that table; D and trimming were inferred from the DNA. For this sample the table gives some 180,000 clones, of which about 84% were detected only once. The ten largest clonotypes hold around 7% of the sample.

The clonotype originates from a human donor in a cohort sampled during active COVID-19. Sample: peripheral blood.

The CDR3 reads as follows: CASSPGGPNTEAFF. The DNA reads TGCGCCAGCAGCCCCGGGGGGCCGAACACTGAAGCTTTCTTT. The sequence links TRBV10-1 to TRBJ1-1, with a weak D call of TRBD1 (6 bases match). Including the terminal cysteine and phenylalanine, the CDR3 comprises 14 residues. Just CDR3 DNA is preserved here, 42 bases in frame from base 1. The junction carries 12 bases between V and J, which are trimmed by 6 bases and 1 base respectively. In the germline V gene (reference sequence), CDR1 corresponds to WNHNN and CDR2 to SYGVQD.